This T cell receptor beta chain comes out of a study of long-term antiretroviral therapy in people with HIV. This clone was detected once. Germline V CDR1 and CDR2: MNHEY, SVGAGI. The CDR3 runs to 12 residues. Survey level was the resolution at which the v3.0 immunoSEQ assay ran. Some clones are missing from TCRdb's copy, which holds only in-frame ones; the method was immunoSEQ multiplex PCR. The repertoire includes 30,000 to 35,000 clones, 97% of them detected once, and 2.9% sits in the top ten. Every HIV-positive participant received treatment in the United States. The cryopreserved samples used held roughly 0.9-10 million PBMC prior to extraction of DNA.

The source material was unsorted PBMCs, sampled 6.9 years after starting antiretroviral therapy. The receptor was derived from a man in his thirties or forties with HIV. This chain links TRBV6-5 with TRBJ2-1, with D unclear. CDR3 loop: CATHVVPNEQFF. CDR3 nucleotide sequence: TGTGCGACCCACGTAGTACCGAATGAGCAGTTCTTC.